This is a list of T cell receptor beta chains from one sample in a study of control samples from healthy donors and cancer patients. TCRdb keeps only in-frame clones here, not all; method: immunoSEQ multiplex PCR. This sample has under 150,000 clones, with around 88% found just once. Sequencing was performed on blood. Source of these receptors: a middle-aged man in good health. CDR3s include the opening cysteine and the closing phenylalanine or tryptophan. Fields, in order: clone size, D gene, J gene, V gene, CDR3 length, CDR3 protein, CDR3 DNA. A D gene is named only where the DNA matches it firmly. Size is omitted from some rows. Given values are once, few, many or a class for expanded clones.

clone_size: .
d_call: .
j_call: TRBJ2-3
v_call: TRBV5-1
cdr3_length: 13
cdr3_aa: CASSSGDRDTQYF
cdr3_nt: TGCGCCAGCAGCTCTGGGGATCGGGATACGCAGTATTTT

clone_size: .
d_call: .
j_call: TRBJ1-1
v_call: TRBV10-3
cdr3_length: 13
cdr3_aa: CAISVGGGTEAFF
cdr3_nt: TGTGCCATCTCGGTTGGAGGAGGCACTGAAGCTTTCTTT

clone_size: .
d_call: .
j_call: TRBJ1-2
v_call: TRBV12-3/TRBV12-4
cdr3_length: 13
cdr3_aa: CASSRTGLGGYTF
cdr3_nt: TGTGCCAGCAGTCGTACAGGGCTAGGTGGCTACACCTTC

clone_size: .
d_call: .
j_call: TRBJ1-6
v_call: TRBV7-9
cdr3_length: 16
cdr3_aa: CASSFGSPRQNSPLHF
cdr3_nt: TGTGCCAGCAGCTTTGGTTCGCCCCGACAGAATTCACCCCTCCACTTT

clone_size: .
d_call: .
j_call: TRBJ1-5
v_call: TRBV25-1
cdr3_length: 15
cdr3_aa: CASSESGDTHQPQHF
cdr3_nt: TGTGCCAGCAGTGAATCGGGAGACACCCATCAGCCCCAGCATTTT

clone_size: .
d_call: .
j_call: TRBJ1-4
v_call: TRBV21-1
cdr3_length: 15
cdr3_aa: CASSKGGGSGEKLFF
cdr3_nt: TGTGCCAGCAGCAAAGGTGGTGGGTCGGGGGAAAAACTGTTTTTT

clone_size: few
d_call: .
j_call: TRBJ1-2
v_call: TRBV24-1
cdr3_length: 15
cdr3_aa: CATNSPLRGDYGYTF
cdr3_nt: TGTGCCACCAATTCCCCTCTACGGGGTGACTATGGCTACACCTTC

clone_size: .
d_call: .
j_call: TRBJ2-5
v_call: TRBV7-2
cdr3_length: 13
cdr3_aa: CASSPGPQETQYF
cdr3_nt: TGTGCCAGCAGCCCAGGACCCCAAGAGACCCAGTACTTC

clone_size: .
d_call: TRBD2
j_call: TRBJ2-5
v_call: TRBV7-8
cdr3_length: 16
cdr3_aa: CASSLSSGGPGETQYF
cdr3_nt: TGTGCCAGCAGCTTGTCGAGCGGGGGGCCGGGAGAGACCCAGTACTTC

clone_size: .
d_call: .
j_call: TRBJ2-3
v_call: TRBV5-1
cdr3_length: 14
cdr3_aa: CASSLGQGGDTQYF
cdr3_nt: TGCGCCAGCAGCTTGGGACAGGGAGGAGATACGCAGTATTTT

clone_size: .
d_call: TRBD2
j_call: TRBJ2-5
v_call: TRBV4-3
cdr3_length: 15
cdr3_aa: CASSQAAGGQETQYF
cdr3_nt: TGCGCCAGCAGCCAAGCAGCGGGGGGCCAAGAGACCCAGTACTTC

clone_size: .
d_call: .
j_call: TRBJ2-5
v_call: TRBV24-1
cdr3_length: 13
cdr3_aa: CATSVAGQETQYF
cdr3_nt: TGTGCCACCAGTGTAGCAGGTCAAGAGACCCAGTACTTC

clone_size: .
d_call: .
j_call: TRBJ2-3
v_call: TRBV5-1
cdr3_length: 13
cdr3_aa: CASSFSGTDTQYF
cdr3_nt: TGCGCCAGCAGCTTCTCGGGCACAGATACGCAGTATTTT

clone_size: .
d_call: TRBD1
j_call: TRBJ2-1
v_call: TRBV5-1
cdr3_length: 14
cdr3_aa: CASSKGTGGNEQFF
cdr3_nt: TGCGCCAGCAGCAAGGGGACAGGGGGCAATGAGCAGTTCTTC

clone_size: .
d_call: TRBD2
j_call: TRBJ2-2
v_call: TRBV3-1/TRBV3-2
cdr3_length: 14
cdr3_aa: CASSLWGEGGELFF
cdr3_nt: TGTGCCAGCAGCCTGTGGGGGGAGGGCGGGGAGCTGTTTTTT

clone_size: once
d_call: .
j_call: TRBJ2-7
v_call: TRBV27
cdr3_length: 15
cdr3_aa: CASSFSRGGSYEQYF
cdr3_nt: TGTGCCAGCAGTTTTTCCCGAGGAGGGTCCTACGAGCAGTACTTC

clone_size: .
d_call: TRBD2
j_call: TRBJ2-2
v_call: TRBV4-2
cdr3_length: 18
cdr3_aa: CASSSRDSGGENTGELFF
cdr3_nt: TGTGCCAGCAGCTCGCGGGATAGCGGGGGGGAGAACACCGGGGAGCTGTTTTTT

clone_size: once
d_call: TRBD1
j_call: TRBJ1-2
v_call: TRBV7-9
cdr3_length: 18
cdr3_aa: CASSLGPLTGGTNYGYTF
cdr3_nt: TGTGCCAGCAGCTTAGGCCCCTTGACAGGGGGCACTAACTATGGCTACACCTTC

clone_size: .
d_call: .
j_call: TRBJ1-5
v_call: TRBV2
cdr3_length: 14
cdr3_aa: CASSSDSSNQPQHF
cdr3_nt: TGTGCCAGCAGTTCGGACAGTTCCAATCAGCCCCAGCATTTT

clone_size: .
d_call: .
j_call: TRBJ2-1
v_call: TRBV29-1
cdr3_length: 12
cdr3_aa: CSAPQIDNEQFF
cdr3_nt: TGCAGCGCCCCCCAGATTGACAATGAGCAGTTCTTC

clone_size: .
d_call: .
j_call: TRBJ1-6
v_call: TRBV3-1/TRBV3-2
cdr3_length: 14
cdr3_aa: CASSQGDYNSPLHF
cdr3_nt: TGTGCCAGCAGCCAAGGTGACTATAATTCACCCCTCCACTTT

clone_size: .
d_call: .
j_call: TRBJ1-1
v_call: TRBV5-6
cdr3_length: 12
cdr3_aa: CASSFRYTEAFF
cdr3_nt: TGTGCCAGCAGCTTTCGATACACTGAAGCTTTCTTT

clone_size: .
d_call: .
j_call: TRBJ1-3
v_call: TRBV29-1
cdr3_length: 11
cdr3_aa: CSVNSGNTIYF
cdr3_nt: TGCAGCGTAAACTCTGGAAACACCATATATTTT

clone_size: .
d_call: .
j_call: TRBJ1-4
v_call: TRBV6-5
cdr3_length: 14
cdr3_aa: CASSRGAVGEKLFF
cdr3_nt: TGTGCCAGCAGTCGGGGGGCGGTGGGTGAAAAACTGTTTTTT

clone_size: few
d_call: .
j_call: TRBJ2-3
v_call: TRBV29-1
cdr3_length: 15
cdr3_aa: CSVERQALQTDTQYF
cdr3_nt: TGCAGCGTGGAAAGACAGGCCCTGCAAACAGATACGCAGTATTTT

clone_size: .
d_call: .
j_call: TRBJ2-2
v_call: TRBV25-1
cdr3_length: 14
cdr3_aa: CASSRMGGTGELFF
cdr3_nt: TGTGCCAGCAGTAGGATGGGGGGCACCGGGGAGCTGTTTTTT

clone_size: .
d_call: .
j_call: TRBJ1-4
v_call: TRBV7-9
cdr3_length: 16
cdr3_aa: CASSLFPGSTNEKLFF
cdr3_nt: TGTGCCAGCAGCTTATTCCCTGGGTCAACTAATGAAAAACTGTTTTTT

clone_size: few
d_call: .
j_call: TRBJ2-5
v_call: TRBV19
cdr3_length: 14
cdr3_aa: CASSLGTRWETQYF
cdr3_nt: TGTGCCAGTAGTTTGGGGACTCGTTGGGAGACCCAGTACTTC

clone_size: .
d_call: .
j_call: TRBJ1-4
v_call: TRBV6-5
cdr3_length: 15
cdr3_aa: CASSYSGVTGEKLFF
cdr3_nt: TGTGCCAGCAGTTACTCGGGGGTGACAGGTGAAAAACTGTTTTTT

clone_size: .
d_call: TRBD2
j_call: TRBJ2-1
v_call: TRBV7-3
cdr3_length: 15
cdr3_aa: CASSLAGGRNNEQFF
cdr3_nt: TGTGCCAGCAGCCTAGCGGGGGGGCGAAACAATGAGCAGTTCTTC

clone_size: .
d_call: .
j_call: TRBJ2-1
v_call: TRBV2
cdr3_length: 16
cdr3_aa: CASTKLTGASYNEQFF
cdr3_nt: TGTGCCAGCACCAAGCTGACAGGAGCCTCCTACAATGAGCAGTTCTTC

clone_size: .
d_call: TRBD1
j_call: TRBJ2-6
v_call: TRBV4-1
cdr3_length: 18
cdr3_aa: CASSQSYGTGSGANVLTF
cdr3_nt: TGCGCCAGCAGCCAATCCTACGGGACAGGGAGTGGGGCCAACGTCCTGACTTTC

clone_size: .
d_call: TRBD2
j_call: TRBJ2-3
v_call: TRBV9
cdr3_length: 16
cdr3_aa: CASSVPLGTNTDTQYF
cdr3_nt: TGTGCCAGCAGCGTCCCCCTCGGGACTAACACAGATACGCAGTATTTT

clone_size: once
d_call: .
j_call: TRBJ2-7
v_call: TRBV5-1
cdr3_length: 13
cdr3_aa: CASSQDSNYEQYF
cdr3_nt: TGCGCCAGCAGCCAGGACAGTAATTACGAGCAGTACTTC

clone_size: .
d_call: .
j_call: TRBJ1-2
v_call: TRBV18
cdr3_length: 13
cdr3_aa: CASSPLGQVDYTF
cdr3_nt: TGTGCCAGCTCCCCCCTGGGGCAGGTTGACTACACCTTC

clone_size: .
d_call: .
j_call: TRBJ2-6
v_call: TRBV5-4
cdr3_length: 17
cdr3_aa: CASSFETVISGANVLTF
cdr3_nt: TGTGCCAGCAGCTTTGAGACTGTCATCTCTGGGGCCAACGTCCTGACTTTC

clone_size: once
d_call: TRBD1
j_call: TRBJ1-1
v_call: TRBV19
cdr3_length: 16
cdr3_aa: CASSLGQGAMNTEAFF
cdr3_nt: TGTGCCAGTAGTCTGGGACAGGGGGCGATGAACACTGAAGCTTTCTTT

clone_size: once
d_call: .
j_call: TRBJ1-1
v_call: TRBV18
cdr3_length: 18
cdr3_aa: CASSPSTGVRWLNTEAFF
cdr3_nt: TGTGCCAGCTCACCATCAACAGGTGTACGGTGGTTGAACACTGAAGCTTTCTTT

clone_size: .
d_call: TRBD1
j_call: TRBJ2-1
v_call: TRBV29-1
cdr3_length: 14
cdr3_aa: CSVPGTGDYNEQFF
cdr3_nt: TGCAGCGTTCCCGGGACAGGGGACTACAATGAGCAGTTCTTC

clone_size: .
d_call: TRBD1
j_call: TRBJ1-2
v_call: TRBV30
cdr3_length: 13
cdr3_aa: CAWSVGQGYGYTF
cdr3_nt: TGTGCCTGGAGTGTTGGACAGGGATATGGCTACACCTTC

clone_size: .
d_call: .
j_call: TRBJ2-7
v_call: TRBV27
cdr3_length: 15
cdr3_aa: CASSTTLTGRDEQYF
cdr3_nt: TGTGCCAGCAGCACGACTCTTACAGGGAGGGACGAGCAGTACTTC